Listed here are 28 T cell receptor beta chains from one sample, sequenced in a study of cytomegalovirus exposure and HLA in healthy donors. Amplification used 60 Vbeta primers and 13 Jbeta primers. Produced via immunoSEQ multiplex PCR; TCRdb's table is partial and in-frame only. Here the sample spans around 100,000 clones, approximately 70% being singletons. The sequenced sample was PBMCs. The source of these receptors is a man in his forties in good health and CMV-seronegative.

The rearrangement uses TRBV9 and TRBJ2-7; possibly TRBD2 for D (5 bases). This CDR3 has 16 residues. V gave up 4 bases and J gave up 6 bases, with 23 bases separating them. From germline, CDR1 is SGDLS and CDR2 YYNGEE. The CDR3, as DNA: TGTGCCAGCAGCCCCCAACATGGGCAGCGGAGGTTCGAGCAGTACTTC. The encoded protein is CASSPQHGQRRFEQYF.

The J gene is TRBJ2-5, the V gene TRBV7-6; 13 bases are a match to TRBD2. Germline CDR1 and CDR2: SGHVS and FNYEAQ. The CDR3 is made up of 15 amino acids. Trimming at V came to 5 bases and at J to 7 bases, leaving 7 bases not matched to a gene. The CDR3 nucleotides are TGTGCCAGCAGCCTCCGGACTAGCGGGGGCCGGACCCAGTACTTC. This encodes CASSLRTSGGRTQYF.

The chain joins TRBV11-2 to TRBJ2-5; possibly TRBD2 for D (5 bases). This CDR3 spans 13 amino acids. In germline, CDR1 is SGHAT, CDR2 FQNNGV. Trimming removed 1 base at V and 2 bases at J, with 5 bases between. For the CDR3, the DNA is TGTGCCAGCAGCTTAGGAGGGCAAGAGACCCAGTACTTC. This encodes CASSLGGQETQYF.

This clone was counted between two and nine times. The rearrangement links TRBV5-6 to TRBJ2-5; tentatively, D is TRBD2 (7 bases). There are 15 residues in the CDR3. Germline V gene lookup returns CDR1 SGHDT and CDR2 YYEEEE. With 3 bases removed from V and 2 bases from J, the gap between germline ends came to 14 bases. This CDR3 is CASSWRGGWQETQYF. CDR3 in DNA: TGTGCCAGCAGCTGGAGGGGGGGCTGGCAAGAGACCCAGTACTTC.

This clone was picked up one time. The chain joins TRBV4-1 to TRBJ1-1; D gene unclear. The CDR3 contains 15 residues. The germline V and J ends were trimmed by 10 bases and 0 bases, with 18 bases remaining between them. The germline V gene encodes CDR1 MGHRA and CDR2 YSYEKL. CDR3 residues: CATRYGEGMNTEAFF. The CDR3, as DNA: TGCGCCACCCGGTACGGGGAGGGCATGAACACTGAAGCTTTCTTT.

The V and J genes are TRBV19 and TRBJ1-3; D unresolved. V dropped 5 bases and J dropped 0 bases, with 11 bases sitting between them. This CDR3 contains 15 residues. Germline V gene data show CDR1 as LNHDA and CDR2 as SQIVND (reference sequence). The CDR3 sequence: CASSSDRNSGNTIYF. The CDR3 DNA is TGTGCCAGTAGTTCTGATAGAAACTCTGGAAACACCATATATTTT.

V gene TRBV6-4 combines with J gene TRBJ2-1; D is possibly TRBD2 (5 bases). Germline CDR1 MRHNA, CDR2 SNTAGT. The CDR3 is 11 residues long. The V gene lost 8 bases and the J gene lost 4 bases, with 6 bases spanning the gap. CDR3 sequence reads: CASRGYNEQFF. The DNA for the CDR3 is TGTGCCAGCCGAGGGTACAATGAGCAGTTCTTC.

The chain links TRBV7-9 to TRBJ2-5, with a tentative D call TRBD2 (5 bases). This CDR3 contains 15 residues. The germline V gene encodes CDR1 SEHNR and CDR2 FQNEAQ (reference sequence). Deletions cut 1 base from V and 0 bases from J, with 9 bases between. CDR3 sequence (DNA): TGTGCCAGCAGCTTAGGGATCGGGGACCAAGAGACCCAGTACTTC. Translation: CASSLGIGDQETQYF.

The chain carries TRBV13 and TRBJ1-5, with D unclear. Trimming removed 3 bases at V and 1 base at J, with 13 bases between. The CDR3 is made up of 16 amino acids. Per the germline V gene, CDR1 is PRHDT and CDR2 is FYEKMQ (reference sequence). The CDR3 bases are TGTGCCAGCAGCTTGGGCGGGATTGGGAGCAATCAGCCCCAGCATTTT. Amino acids: CASSLGGIGSNQPQHF. The full variable domain, its missing parts supplied by reference TRBV13 and TRBJ1-5, is AAGVIQSPRHLIKEKRETATLKCYPIPRHDTVYWYQQGPGQDPQFLISFYEKMQSDKGSIPDRFSAQQFSDYHSELNMSSLELGDSALYFCASSLGGIGSNQPQHFGDGTRLSIL.

The CDR3, as DNA: TGTGCCACCAGCAGAGATTGGGGGAGGGAGGGGGAGACCCAGTACTTC. Translated: CATSRDWGREGETQYF. The chain is built from TRBV15 and TRBJ2-5; 7 bases match TRBD2. The CDR3 consists of 16 residues. Germline CDR1 and CDR2: LNHNV and YYDKDF (reference sequence). V lost 0 bases and J lost 5; bases outside the gene matches: 9.

The CDR3 nucleotides read TGCAGCGCCGAAACAGGCTATGGCTACACCTTC. This translates into CSAETGYGYTF. The chain carries TRBV29-1 and TRBJ1-2; possibly TRBD1 for D (5 bases). The V gene lost 7 bases and the J gene lost 4 bases, with 10 bases spanning the gap. The germline gives CDR1 SQVTM, CDR2 ANQGSEA. CDR3 size: 11 residues. Looking up the rest from reference TRBV29-1 and TRBJ1-2 gives the full variable domain: SAVISQKPSRDICQRGTSLTIQCQVDSQVTMMFWYRQQPGQSLTLIATANQGSEATYESGFVIDKFPISRPNLTFSTLTVSNMSPEDSSIYLCSAETGYGYTFGSGTRLTVV.

The rearrangement links TRBV5-1 to TRBJ2-7; 8 bases map to TRBD2. Germline CDR1 SGHRS, CDR2 YFSETQ. Trimming took 5 bases from V and 0 from J; bases not matched to a gene: 10. This CDR3 region has 16 residues. This CDR3 reads CASRAGVPTVSYEQYF. The CDR3 nucleotides are TGCGCCAGCAGAGCGGGGGTCCCGACCGTCTCCTACGAGCAGTACTTC.

This clone was detected once. This chain uses TRBV6-4 with TRBJ2-3, with a possible D match to TRBD2 (7 bases). Looked up from germline, CDR1 is MRHNA and CDR2 is SNTAGT. This CDR3 has 15 amino acids. Trimming left V 3 bases short and J 2 bases short, with 12 bases between. CDR3 protein: CASSEGGGHTDTQYF. The CDR3 DNA reads TGTGCCAGCAGTGAGGGGGGGGGCCACACAGATACGCAGTATTTT.

Turning to this clone: This sample also contains other DNA sequences that code for the same CDR3. This chain connects TRBV5-1 to TRBJ2-7; D is ambiguous. Germline CDR1 SGHRS, CDR2 YFSETQ. This CDR3 has 12 amino acids. The V and J ends lost 0 bases and 4 bases respectively, with 5 bases between them. This CDR3 reads CASSLDGYEQYF. The CDR3 region has the DNA TGCGCCAGCAGCTTGGACGGGTACGAGCAGTACTTC.

V gene TRBV4-2 combines with J gene TRBJ2-7, with 12 positions matching TRBD2. Germline-derived CDR1 and CDR2 are LGHNA and YNFKEQ. The CDR3 is 16 residues long. With V trimmed by 1 base and J by 6 bases, 7 bases remained unmatched. The DNA of the CDR3 is TGTGCCAGCAGCCAAGTCCTCGGGACTAGCGGGCTCGAGCAGTACTTC. This translates into CASSQVLGTSGLEQYF.

The table lists this clone with a count of one. This sequence joins TRBV19 and TRBJ1-2; tentative D call: TRBD1 (5 bases). V lost 5 bases to trimming and J lost 5 bases, with 18 bases between them. CDR1 LNHDA and CDR2 SQIVND come from the germline V gene (reference sequence). CDR3 length equals 15 residues. For the CDR3, the DNA is TGTGCCAGTAGTGGACCGGGACTACTCCTTTATGGCTACACCTTC. It specifies CASSGPGLLLYGYTF.

J is TRBJ1-1 and V is TRBV5-1; the D gene is possibly TRBD1 (6 bases). Germline CDR1 is SGHRS and CDR2 is YFSETQ. The length of the CDR3 is 15 residues. Trimming removed 3 bases from V and 1 base from J, with 13 bases in between. In DNA, the CDR3 is TGCGCCAGCAGCTACAGGGATATTCGGAACACTGAAGCTTTCTTT. It codes for CASSYRDIRNTEAFF.

V is TRBV27 and J is TRBJ2-5; 7 bases align to TRBD2. Germline CDR1 and CDR2: MNHEY and SMNVEV (reference sequence). This CDR3 has 14 amino acids. The J segment lost 5 bases and the V segment lost 3 bases, leaving 6 bases of the junction unmatched. CDR3 coding DNA: TGTGCCAGCAGTTTTGACGGGGGAGGGGAGACCCAGTACTTC. This encodes CASSFDGGGETQYF.

Only a few counts were recorded for this clone. The genes are TRBV6-5 and TRBJ1-5, with 7 bases identical to TRBD1. CDR1 MNHEY and CDR2 SVGAGI come from the germline V gene. V lost 6 bases and J lost 7; bases outside the gene matches: 9. The CDR3 spans 14 residues. For the CDR3, the DNA is TGTGCCAGCAGCAGGGACAGCGAAGGACAGCCCCAGCATTTT. Translated, it gives CASSRDSEGQPQHF.

In this sample, this clone turned up a few times. This sequence joins TRBV13 and TRBJ2-1, with 10 bases identical to TRBD1. CDR1 PRHDT and CDR2 FYEKMQ come from the germline V gene (reference sequence). After removal of 4 bases from V and 4 bases from J, the junction contained 10 bases not matched to a gene. The CDR3 has 17 residues. This CDR3 reads CASSSPDRGIGYNEQFF. The CDR3 nucleotides are TGTGCCAGCAGCTCGCCGGACAGGGGGATCGGATACAATGAGCAGTTCTTC. Combining the CDR3 with reference TRBV13 and TRBJ2-1 gives the whole variable domain AAGVIQSPRHLIKEKRETATLKCYPIPRHDTVYWYQQGPGQDPQFLISFYEKMQSDKGSIPDRFSAQQFSDYHSELNMSSLELGDSALYFCASSSPDRGIGYNEQFFGPGTRLTVL.

This chain connects TRBV4-1 to TRBJ1-2, with a possible D match to TRBD1 (6 bases). From germline, CDR1 is MGHRA and CDR2 YSYEKL. The CDR3 sequence is 14 residues long. Trimming took 2 bases from V and 3 from J, leaving 10 bases between them. Here the CDR3 reads CASSQTGNYYGYTF. CDR3 sequence (DNA): TGCGCCAGCAGCCAAACAGGGAATTACTATGGCTACACCTTC.

This clone came up a few times. The genes are TRBV6-1 and TRBJ1-5; perhaps TRBD1 as D (6 bases). The ends were cut back, 2 bases at V and 1 base at J, with 6 bases in the middle. Germline loops: CDR1 MNHNS, CDR2 SASEGT. The CDR3 extends over 14 amino acids. CDR3 nucleotide sequence: TGTGCCAGCAGTGAAACAGGGAGCAATCAGCCCCAGCATTTT. Translating it yields CASSETGSNQPQHF.

This chain links TRBV4-1 with TRBJ2-5, with 9 nucleotides matching TRBD2. Germline CDR1 and CDR2: MGHRA and YSYEKL. This CDR3 spans 14 amino acids. V dropped 6 bases and J dropped 2; count of bases not matched to a gene: 4. The chain's CDR3 is CASRTGLAQETQYF. DNA of the CDR3: TGCGCCAGCAGAACCGGACTAGCGCAAGAGACCCAGTACTTC.

This clone was picked up a small number of times. The rearrangement links TRBV7-9 to TRBJ2-3, with TRBD2 matching over 7 bases. Trimming took 5 bases from V and 0 from J; bases not matched to a gene: 2. Germline V lookup: CDR1 SEHNR, CDR2 FQNEAQ (reference sequence). This CDR3 comprises 14 residues. CDR3 sequence reads: CASSPSGSTDTQYF. The DNA of the CDR3 is TGTGCCAGCAGCCCTAGCGGCAGCACAGATACGCAGTATTTT.

This chain uses TRBV9 with TRBJ2-7; D ambiguous. V shed 0 bases and J shed 2 bases, with 6 bases lying between them. The germline V gene encodes CDR1 SGDLS and CDR2 YYNGEE. CDR3 length: 13 residues. The CDR3 sequence is CASSVADTYEQYF. CDR3 DNA: TGTGCCAGCAGCGTAGCAGATACCTACGAGCAGTACTTC.

The chain employs TRBV7-8 and TRBJ2-7; 9 nucleotides align to TRBD1. Trimming at V came to 2 bases and at J to 3 bases, leaving 8 bases not matched to a gene. Germline CDR1 reads SGHVS; CDR2 reads FQNEAQ. The CDR3 loop spans 16 amino acids. CDR3 sequence: CASSLPPDRGLYEQYF. DNA for the CDR3: TGTGCCAGCAGCTTACCACCGGACAGGGGCCTCTACGAGCAGTACTTC.

The chain joins TRBV18 to TRBJ2-5; TRBD2 matches 14 bases. J was trimmed by 11 bases and V by 3 bases; bases with no gene match: 8. CDR3 length equals 15 residues. Germline assignment: CDR1 KGHSH and CDR2 LQKENI. CDR3 loop: CASSPTSGGDYEQYF. CDR3 nucleotide sequence: TGTGCCAGCTCACCGACTAGCGGGGGGGATTATGAGCAGTACTTC.

The CDR3 protein is CASSYLTGGYEQYF. CDR3 sequence (DNA): TGTGCCAGCAGTTATCTTACAGGGGGCTACGAGCAGTACTTC. J is TRBJ2-7 and V is TRBV6-6; 8 positions match TRBD1. Germline V gene sequence: CDR1 MNHNY, CDR2 SVGAGI (reference sequence). CDR3 length: 14 residues. With 3 bases clipped from V and 3 bases from J, the junction kept 4 bases outside the gene matches.